This entry lists 18 T cell receptor beta chains sequenced from one sample in a study of response to subunit inactivated influenza vaccine. TCRdb redid the calling of the RT-PCR reads with MiXCR, one entry per CDR3 protein. The sample records about 310,000 distinct CDR3 sequences, around a fifth being singletons. The sample here was PBMCs from blood, taken approximately 22 months after vaccination. The receptor source for this set is a man aged 50 to 75 who received an inactivated influenza vaccine.

In regard to this clonotype: At one end the junction does not follow the germline gene, possibly because of a read error. This chain links TRBV19 with TRBJ1-1; no clear D. The V gene's germline CDR1 is LNHDA and CDR2 SQIVND (reference sequence). The CDR3 loop spans 14 amino acids. CDR3 sequence reads: CASTMGRENTESFF. CDR3 bases: TGTGCCAGTACCATGGGGAGGGAAAACACTGAATCTTTCTTT.

The chain couples TRBV27 to TRBJ2-7; TRBD2 matches at 8 bases. This CDR3 is built from 15 residues. J lost 1 base, V lost 6 bases, and 8 bases had no gene match. In germline, CDR1 is MNHEY, CDR2 SMNVEV (reference sequence). Here the CDR3 DNA reads TGTGCCAGCAGGCCAACGGGCGGGAGGTCCTACGAGCAGTACTTC. It is translated as CASRPTGGRSYEQYF.

This chain joins TRBV11-2 and TRBJ2-3; 13 bases align to TRBD2. CDR1 and CDR2 (germline): SGHAT, FQNNGV. J was trimmed by 6 bases and V by 8 bases; bases with no gene match: 8. This CDR3 contains 15 residues. As DNA, the CDR3 is TGTGCCAGCGGCCGGACTAGCGGGAGATTGGATACGCAGTATTTT. Its translation is CASGRTSGRLDTQYF.

This clonotype appeared many times. The chain links TRBV6-2 or TRBV6-3 to TRBJ1-5; 9 nucleotides line up with TRBD1. The CDR3 runs to 16 residues. Per the germline V gene, CDR1 is MNHEY and CDR2 is SVGEGT. J gave up 1 base and V 6 bases, and 7 bases lay outside the gene matches. CDR3: CASRLGQGVSNQPQHF. In DNA form, the CDR3 reads TGTGCCAGCAGACTGGGACAGGGAGTGAGCAATCAGCCCCAGCATTTT.

The chain employs TRBV4-1 and TRBJ1-5; no definite D call. Germline V gene data show CDR1 as MGHRA and CDR2 as YSYEKL. V was pared by 1 base and J by 7 bases, with 11 bases between. This CDR3 has 14 residues. The CDR3 bases are TGCGCCAGCAGCCAAGTTGGGATAGGGCAGCCCCAGCATTTT. It yields the protein CASSQVGIGQPQHF.

This clonotype was counted between two and nine times. The rearrangement links TRBV12-3 or TRBV12-4 to TRBJ2-6; possible D gene TRBD2, 6 bases. The CDR3 is made up of 17 amino acids. The germline V and J ends were trimmed by 1 base and 0 bases, with 10 bases remaining between them. The CDR3 loop reads CASSLGGVHSGANVLTF. The DNA for the CDR3 is TGTGCCAGCAGTTTAGGGGGGGTCCACTCTGGGGCCAACGTCCTGACTTTC.

This clonotype was counted between two and nine times. The chain joins TRBV6-5 to TRBJ1-1; a possible D gene is TRBD1 (6 bases). Germline CDR1 and CDR2: MNHEY and SVGAGI. The CDR3 contains 15 residues. Trimming stripped 2 bases from V and 6 bases from J, with 16 bases between. The chain's CDR3 is CASSYLQGWGAEAFF. CDR3 DNA sequence: TGTGCCAGCAGTTACCTACAGGGTTGGGGGGCTGAAGCTTTCTTT.

This clonotype was observed many times. This sequence joins TRBV6-2 or TRBV6-3 and TRBJ1-6; D unresolved. Trimming removed 6 bases from V and 7 bases from J, with 19 bases in between. Germline loops: CDR1 MNHEY, CDR2 SVGEGT. The CDR3 runs to 16 residues. Written as DNA, the CDR3 is TGTGCCAGCAGAATTCACGGACCTGTCTCGAATTCACCCCTCCACTTT. This encodes CASRIHGPVSNSPLHF.

V and J are TRBV7-9 and TRBJ2-3; no clear D. This CDR3 has 14 amino acids. V was pared by 1 base and J by 5 bases, with 10 bases between. CDR1 is SEHNR, CDR2 FQNEAQ, per germline (reference sequence). The CDR3 DNA is TGTGCCAGCAGCTTAGATGCGTTTGGAGATACGCAGTATTTT. This sequence encodes CASSLDAFGDTQYF.

The chain employs TRBV4-3 and TRBJ2-3; 7 positions agree with TRBD2. Trimming at V came to 1 base and at J to 1 base, leaving 8 bases not matched to a gene. This CDR3 comprises 17 residues. CDR1 is LGHNA, CDR2 YSLEER, per germline. Here the CDR3 DNA reads TGCGCCAGCAGCCAAGCTTGGGGCGGGAGTGGCACAGATACGCAGTATTTT. Its translation: CASSQAWGGSGTDTQYF.

The CDR3 DNA reads as TGTGCCAGCAGCTTAGAATTGGCAGACAATGAGCAGTTCTTC. Residues: CASSLELADNEQFF. V gene TRBV7-2 combines with J gene TRBJ2-1, with no clear D. Trimming cost V 1 base and J 5 bases, with 9 bases left between them. Germline V gene sequence: CDR1 SGHTA, CDR2 FQGNSA. CDR3 length: 14 amino acids.

This clonotype showed up just a few times. The chain has TRBV24-1 and TRBJ2-1, with TRBD2 matching over 15 bases. In germline, CDR1 is KGHDR, CDR2 SFDVKD. The CDR3 has 19 residues. J lost 2 bases, V lost 4 bases, and 8 bases had no gene match. The CDR3 loop is CATSERVGLAGGAYNEQFF. DNA of the CDR3: TGTGCCACCAGTGAGAGAGTGGGACTAGCGGGGGGAGCCTACAATGAGCAGTTCTTC.

This clonotype was seen more than once but under ten times. The chain has TRBV28 and TRBJ2-2; 10 positions match TRBD2. This CDR3 is 16 amino acids long. V was pared by 5 bases and J by 2 bases, with 5 bases of the junction left unmatched. CDR1 is MDHEN, CDR2 SYDVKM, per germline. The CDR3 sequence: CASSPASGSNTGELFF. Here the CDR3 DNA reads TGTGCCAGCAGTCCCGCTAGCGGGAGTAACACCGGGGAGCTGTTTTTT.

The J gene is TRBJ2-7, the V gene TRBV5-1, with D unresolved. Trimming removed 5 bases from V and 6 bases from J, with 9 bases in between. The germline gives CDR1 SGHRS, CDR2 YFSETQ. This CDR3 contains 11 residues. The CDR3 reads CASRGNSEQYF. The CDR3 nucleotides read TGCGCCAGCAGGGGCAACTCCGAGCAGTACTTC.

Details on this clonotype: A much larger clone lies a single base off, so this may be a read error. The chain combines TRBV7-9 with TRBJ1-1, with D unresolved. This CDR3 spans 14 amino acids. V was trimmed by 1 base and J by 0 bases, leaving 6 bases between them. The V gene's germline CDR1 is SEHNR and CDR2 FQNEAQ (reference sequence). CDR3 in amino acids: CASSLVRVNTEAFF. CDR3 bases: TGTGCCAGCAGCTTAGTCCGGGTGAACACTGAAGCTTTCTTT.

This clonotype was observed a few times. The chain links TRBV20-1 to TRBJ2-1, with 10 nucleotides matching TRBD2. V dropped 3 bases and J dropped 10; count of bases not matched to a gene: 27. CDR3 length: 20 amino acids. CDR1 DFQATT and CDR2 SNEGSKA come from the germline V gene (reference sequence). Here the CDR3 DNA reads TGCAGTGCTAGGATTTGGGCTAGCGGGAGAAAAGTCGCTTTGTTCGGCGAGCAGTTCTTC. Protein product: CSARIWASGRKVALFGEQFF.

The J gene is TRBJ1-2, the V gene TRBV29-1; 8 nucleotides line up with TRBD1. Germline CDR1 is SQVTM and CDR2 is ANQGSEA. There are 13 residues in the CDR3. After removal of 5 bases from V and 8 bases from J, the junction contained 10 bases not matched to a gene. The CDR3 protein is CSVRERTGNGYTF. The CDR3 DNA reads as TGCAGCGTTAGAGAGCGGACAGGGAACGGCTACACCTTC.

This sequence joins TRBV20-1 and TRBJ2-5; 7 nucleotides agree with TRBD1. The V gene's germline CDR1 is DFQATT and CDR2 SNEGSKA (reference sequence). This CDR3 comprises 14 residues. V trimming: 5 bases; J trimming: 1 base; junction bases outside the gene matches: 7. The DNA of the CDR3 is TGCAGTGCTCCGCGTGGACAGGTCCAAGAGACCCAGTACTTC. Its translation: CSAPRGQVQETQYF.